The 11 T cell receptor beta chains reported below all come from one sample, sequenced in a study of OX40 agonist ivuxolimab in advanced cancers. Some clones are missing from TCRdb's copy, which holds only in-frame ones; the method was immunoSEQ multiplex PCR. This table has about 88,000 clones, 87% appearing once. Sequenced material: CD4+ or CD8+ T cells sorted from blood, taken in a trial of the OX40 agonist ivuxolimab. Source of these receptors: an adult with an advanced solid tumor such as melanoma, head and neck, liver or kidney cancer.

The V and J genes are TRBV7-2 and TRBJ2-5; 9 nucleotides align to TRBD2. CDR3 length equals 14 residues. The germline CDR1 and CDR2 sequences are SGHTA and FQGNSA. The trim removed 5 bases at V and 1 base at J, leaving 2 bases unmatched. CDR3 sequence: CASSTTSGQETQYF. In nucleotides, the CDR3 is TGTGCCAGCAGCACGACTAGCGGCCAAGAGACCCAGTACTTC.

The DNA for the CDR3 is TGTGCCAGCAGCTTTCTAAGGGGGAATGAAAAACTGTTTTTT. Its translation: CASSFLRGNEKLFF. The chain carries TRBV7-2 and TRBJ1-4; tentative D call: TRBD1 (6 bases). Trimming removed 3 bases at V and 5 bases at J, with 10 bases between. Germline CDR1 is SGHTA and CDR2 is FQGNSA. The CDR3 sequence is 14 residues long.

V and J are TRBV5-1 and TRBJ2-3, with 9 nucleotides matching TRBD2. Germline trimming cut 4 bases from V and 2 bases from J; bases unmatched to any gene: 8. CDR1 is SGHRS, CDR2 YFSETQ, per germline. The length of the CDR3 is 16 residues. The CDR3: CASSPGLASNTDTQYF. CDR3 nucleotide sequence: TGCGCCAGCAGCCCAGGACTAGCGTCGAACACAGATACGCAGTATTTT.

This chain links TRBV7-9 with TRBJ2-5, with 10 bases aligning to TRBD2. The CDR3 spans 15 residues. From germline, CDR1 is SEHNR and CDR2 FQNEAQ (reference sequence). V trimming: 3 bases; J trimming: 3 bases; junction bases outside the gene matches: 4. The CDR3, as DNA: TGTGCCAGCAGCTTGGCTAGCGGGGGAGAAGAGACCCAGTACTTC. Translating gives CASSLASGGEETQYF. Full variable domain (rest looked up from reference TRBV7-9 and TRBJ2-5): DTGVSQNPRHKITKRGQNVTFRCDPISEHNRLYWYRQTLGQGPEFLTYFQNEAQLEKSRLLSDRFSAERPKGSFSTLEIQRTEQGDSAMYLCASSLASGGEETQYFGPGTRLLVL.

This chain connects TRBV5-4 to TRBJ2-5; 15 bases agree with TRBD2. The CDR3 spans 16 residues. The V segment lost 4 bases and the J segment 7 bases; nucleotides outside the gene matches: 8. CDR1 is SGHNT, CDR2 YYREEE, per germline (reference sequence). CDR3 region: CASSPRTSGRAATQYF. In nucleotides, the CDR3 is TGTGCCAGCAGCCCCCGGACTAGCGGGAGGGCCGCGACCCAGTACTTC.

The V and J genes are TRBV2 and TRBJ2-2; 7 nucleotides match TRBD1. J lost 8 bases, V lost 6 bases, and 15 bases had no gene match. Germline V gene sequence: CDR1 SNHLY, CDR2 FYNNEI. The CDR3 extends over 16 amino acids. The CDR3 here is CASSRTGAQINGELFF. CDR3 coding DNA: TGTGCCAGCAGCCGCACAGGGGCCCAGATTAATGGGGAGCTGTTTTTT.

J is TRBJ1-1 and V is TRBV9, with D possibly being TRBD1 (6 bases). This CDR3 comprises 16 residues. Looked up from germline, CDR1 is SGDLS and CDR2 is YYNGEE. Trimming pared 3 bases from V and 3 bases from J, leaving 18 bases between. Here the CDR3 reads CASSASSGQLYTEAFF. The CDR3 nucleotides are TGTGCCAGCAGCGCCTCCTCAGGACAGCTATACACTGAAGCTTTCTTT.

The V call is TRBV4-2, the J call TRBJ1-3; D is uncertain. The germline gives CDR1 LGHNA, CDR2 YNFKEQ. Trimming cost V 1 base and J 4 bases, with 8 bases left between them. The CDR3 loop spans 14 amino acids. CDR3 DNA: TGTGCCAGCAGCCAAGCATCGGGCGGAAACACCATATATTTT. This encodes CASSQASGGNTIYF.

CDR3 region: CASSVEGTGNQPQHF. The CDR3 DNA follows: TGTGCCAGCAGTGTGGAGGGGACTGGCAATCAGCCCCAGCATTTT. The rearrangement links TRBV6-1 to TRBJ1-5; D may be TRBD1 (5 bases). The germline V gene has CDR1 MNHNS and CDR2 SASEGT. V was cut by 4 bases and J by 2 bases, with 12 bases left in between. This CDR3 has 15 amino acids.

This clone appeared a single time. The chain combines TRBV7-2 with TRBJ1-1; D uncertain. Per germline, CDR1 SGHTA and CDR2 FQGNSA. V was trimmed by 1 base and J by 2 bases, leaving 5 bases between them. The CDR3 extends over 13 amino acids. CDR3 in DNA: TGTGCCAGCAGCTTAGGCGCAAACACTGAAGCTTTCTTT. This translates into CASSLGANTEAFF.

The chain combines TRBV6-5 with TRBJ2-7, with TRBD1 as a possible D gene (5 bases). Germline V gene lookup returns CDR1 MNHEY and CDR2 SVGAGI. V was pared by 2 bases and J by 1 base, with 12 bases between. There are 15 residues in the CDR3. The DNA of the CDR3 is TGTGCCAGCAGTTACACCTACTCAGGGTCCTACGAGCAGTACTTC. Translating it yields CASSYTYSGSYEQYF.